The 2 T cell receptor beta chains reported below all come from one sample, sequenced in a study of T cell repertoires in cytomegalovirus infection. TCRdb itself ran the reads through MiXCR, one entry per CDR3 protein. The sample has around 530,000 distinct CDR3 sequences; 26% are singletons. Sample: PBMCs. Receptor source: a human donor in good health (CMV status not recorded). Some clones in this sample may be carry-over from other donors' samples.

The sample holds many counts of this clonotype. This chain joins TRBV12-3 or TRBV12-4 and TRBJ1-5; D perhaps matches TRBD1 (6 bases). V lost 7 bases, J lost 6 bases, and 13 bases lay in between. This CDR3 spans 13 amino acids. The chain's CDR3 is CASTRQDTQPQHF. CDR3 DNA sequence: TGTGCCAGCACCCGACAGGATACTCAGCCCCAGCATTTT.

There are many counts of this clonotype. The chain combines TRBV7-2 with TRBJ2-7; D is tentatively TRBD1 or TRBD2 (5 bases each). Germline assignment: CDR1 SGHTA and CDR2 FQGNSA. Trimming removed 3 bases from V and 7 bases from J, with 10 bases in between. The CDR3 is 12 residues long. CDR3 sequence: CASSFTRGEQYV. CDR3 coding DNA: TGTGCCAGCAGCTTCACTAGGGGAGAGCAGTACGTC.